The 18 T cell receptor beta chains reported below all come from one sample, sequenced in a study of blood T cell repertoires in COVID-19. The data were produced by immunoSEQ multiplex PCR, yet TCRdb's version contains in-frame clones alone and is incomplete. The data show just under 300,000 clones, about 87% seen once. The sequenced material came from peripheral blood. These receptors all come from a man aged 65 to 85 with acute or convalescent COVID-19.

The chain uses TRBV5-1 and TRBJ2-2, with 7 bases matching TRBD2. After removal of 1 base from V and 7 bases from J, the junction contained 7 bases not matched to a gene. The CDR3 contains 15 residues. Germline assignment: CDR1 SGHRS and CDR2 YFSETQ. CDR3 region: CASSLPGGPDGELFF. The DNA for the CDR3 is TGCGCCAGCAGCTTGCCGGGAGGTCCGGACGGGGAGCTGTTTTTT.

The genes are TRBV6-5 and TRBJ1-4, with D perhaps TRBD1 (5 bases). The germline CDR1 and CDR2 sequences are MNHEY and SVGAGI. V was clipped by 4 bases and J by 5 bases, with 11 bases between them. CDR3 length: 14 residues. CDR3 nucleotide sequence: TGTGCCAGCAGTTCAGGGTCTGGGAATGAAAAACTGTTTTTT. This codes for CASSSGSGNEKLFF.

The chain recombines TRBV19 with TRBJ2-6, with 10 bases that match TRBD1. With 6 bases clipped from V and 4 bases from J, the junction kept 6 bases outside the gene matches. The CDR3 has 16 amino acids. Germline CDR1 and CDR2: LNHDA and SQIVND (reference sequence). CDR3 nucleotides: TGTGCCAGTAGGGGGACAGGGGAGGCCGGGGCCAACGTCCTGACTTTC. Translating gives CASRGTGEAGANVLTF.

This clone was seen only once. V usage is TRBV3-1 (or the pseudogene TRBV3-2) and J usage is TRBJ2-7; possibly TRBD2 for D (6 bases). V lost 3 bases and J 5 bases, leaving 8 bases between the germline ends. This CDR3 contains 12 residues. Germline lookup yields CDR1 LGHDT and CDR2 YNNKEL (reference sequence). The CDR3 DNA follows: TGTGCCAGCAGCCAGGGGGGAGACGAGCAGTACTTC. This codes for CASSQGGDEQYF.

The CDR3 DNA reads TGTGCCAGCAGTTCCGGACAGGGACTCGAGCAGTACTTC. Its translation is CASSSGQGLEQYF. This chain connects TRBV28 to TRBJ2-7, with TRBD1 identical over 8 bases. Germline CDR1 MDHEN, CDR2 SYDVKM. V gave up 4 bases and J gave up 6 bases; unmatched junction bases: 5. This CDR3 contains 13 residues. Filled out from reference TRBV28 and TRBJ2-7, the complete variable domain reads DVKVTQSSRYLVKRTGEKVFLECVQDMDHENMFWYRQDPGLGLRLIYFSYDVKMKEKGDIPEGYSVSREKKERFSLILESASTNQTSMYLCASSSGQGLEQYFGPGTRLTVT.

The chain employs TRBV28 and TRBJ1-2; TRBD1 matches at 9 bases. J lost 7 bases, V lost 2 bases, and 8 bases had no gene match. Germline CDR1 and CDR2: MDHEN and SYDVKM. This CDR3 is 15 amino acids long. The CDR3 sequence is CASSLVGQGLPGYTF. DNA of the CDR3: TGTGCCAGCAGTTTAGTAGGACAGGGGCTACCTGGCTACACCTTC.

This clone showed up many times. The V gene is TRBV7-6, the J gene TRBJ2-2; 8 bases align to TRBD1. J lost 6 bases, V lost 5 bases, and 11 bases had no gene match. This CDR3 is built from 16 residues. The germline CDR1 and CDR2 sequences are SGHVS and FNYEAQ. CDR3 nucleotides: TGTGCCAGCAGCCCCCGACAGGGGTTTGATCCCGGGGAGCTGTTTTTT. Protein sequence: CASSPRQGFDPGELFF.

This clone has more than one count but fewer than ten. The DNA of the CDR3 is TGTGCCAGCAATCCAAGCAATCAGCCCCAGCATTTT. Translation gives CASNPSNQPQHF. This chain links TRBV28 with TRBJ1-5; D gene ambiguous. The CDR3 sequence is 12 residues long. The germline CDR1 and CDR2 sequences are MDHEN and SYDVKM. V lost 7 bases and J lost 1, with 5 bases in between.

This clone was detected once. The chain combines TRBV6-2 or TRBV6-3 with TRBJ2-1; 7 positions agree with TRBD2. In germline, CDR1 is MNHEY, CDR2 SVGEGT. The CDR3 is 14 residues long. Losses at the gene ends were 0 bases for V and 6 bases for J; bases not matched to a gene: 2. Here the CDR3 DNA reads TGTGCCAGCAGTTACTCGGGAGGGATCAATGAGCAGTTCTTC. It translates to CASSYSGGINEQFF.

This chain links TRBV4-3 with TRBJ2-7, with TRBD1 matching over 7 bases. This CDR3 is 14 amino acids long. The V and J ends lost 6 bases and 2 bases, in that order; junction bases with no gene match: 7. In germline, CDR1 is LGHNA, CDR2 YSLEER. Written as DNA, the CDR3 is TGCGCCAGCAGTCAGAGACAGGGAACCTACGAGCAGTACTTC. Its protein is CASSQRQGTYEQYF.

The chain combines TRBV18 with TRBJ1-1, with D tentatively TRBD1 (5 bases). V lost 6 bases to trimming and J lost 0 bases, with 14 bases between them. The CDR3 length is 15 residues. Germline loops: CDR1 KGHSH, CDR2 LQKENI. In DNA, the CDR3 is TGTGCCAGCTCTCTAGACAGATCCATGAACACTGAAGCTTTCTTT. Translating gives CASSLDRSMNTEAFF.

The sample holds a few counts of this clone. The V gene is TRBV7-8, the J gene TRBJ1-5, with unresolved D. V lost 2 bases and J lost 2, with 13 bases in between. From germline, CDR1 is SGHVS and CDR2 FQNEAQ. The CDR3 loop spans 16 amino acids. CDR3: CASSLNRRVGNQPQHF. The DNA for the CDR3 is TGTGCCAGCAGCTTAAACCGGAGGGTCGGCAATCAGCCCCAGCATTTT.

The V gene is TRBV25-1, the J gene TRBJ2-1; TRBD1 agrees at 10 bases. The CDR3 length is 15 residues. Germline CDR1 is MGHDK and CDR2 is SYGVNS. J lost 9 bases, V lost 5 bases, and 10 bases had no gene match. CDR3 in DNA: TGTGCCAGCAGTCTCCCCGGGACAGGGGATGGTGAGCAGTTCTTC. Translating it yields CASSLPGTGDGEQFF. The variable domain in full, completed from reference TRBV25-1 and TRBJ2-1, reads EADIYQTPRYLVIGTGKKITLECSQTMGHDKMYWYQQDPGMELHLIHYSYGVNSTEKGDLSSESTVSRIRTEHFPLTLESARPSHTSQYLCASSLPGTGDGEQFFGPGTRLTVL.

The chain uses TRBV19 and TRBJ2-3; 13 bases fit TRBD2. Losses at the gene ends were 9 bases for V and 5 bases for J; bases not matched to a gene: 8. The germline CDR1 and CDR2 sequences are LNHDA and SQIVND (reference sequence). The CDR3 spans 15 residues. CDR3 protein: CASSTSGGARDTQYF. CDR3 DNA sequence: TGTGCCAGCTCCACTAGCGGGGGGGCTAGAGATACGCAGTATTTT.

This rearrangement joins TRBV5-6 to TRBJ2-3; TRBD2 might be the D (6 bases). V lost 3 bases to trimming and J lost 3 bases, with 8 bases between them. Germline lookup yields CDR1 SGHDT and CDR2 YYEEEE. The CDR3 length is 13 residues. CDR3 residues: CASSSDYTDTQYF. The CDR3 DNA is TGTGCCAGCAGCTCGGACTATACAGATACGCAGTATTTT.

The V and J genes are TRBV12-3 or TRBV12-4 and TRBJ1-1; the D is unclear. CDR3 length: 12 residues. V was trimmed by 4 bases and J by 5 bases, leaving 8 bases between them. The CDR3 DNA is TGTGCCAGCAGTTCCGACTGGACTGAAGCTTTCTTT. It encodes CASSSDWTEAFF.

The V and J genes are TRBV19 and TRBJ2-1; tentatively, D is TRBD2 (6 bases). There are 13 residues in the CDR3. Germline values: CDR1 LNHDA, CDR2 SQIVND (reference sequence). Trimming pared 4 bases from V and 5 bases from J, leaving 9 bases between. The CDR3: CASSTGGHNEQFF. CDR3 DNA: TGTGCCAGTAGTACCGGGGGTCACAATGAGCAGTTCTTC.

The chain has TRBV4-2 and TRBJ2-1, with TRBD1 matching over 11 bases. The V gene end was trimmed by 4 bases and the J gene end by 8 bases; junction bases not matched to a gene: 7. Germline CDR1 LGHNA, CDR2 YNFKEQ. The CDR3 length is 15 residues. Written as DNA, the CDR3 is TGTGCCAGCAGCCGGTCCGGACAGGGGGCGTATGAGCAGTTCTTC. Translating gives CASSRSGQGAYEQFF.